Below, 12 T cell receptor beta chains from the same sample are listed, as sequenced in a study of T cells in Graves' hyperthyroidism and ophthalmopathy. The TCR beta CDR3 regions underwent amplification using RNA transcripts as the source. Carried out on the TCR CDR3, a first-round RT-PCR used the HTBI primer set. TCRdb fed the multiplex PCR reads into MiXCR, producing one record per CDR3 protein. Of 350,000 or so distinct CDR3 sequences in the sample, roughly 18% were seen once. The specimen sequenced was blood. The origin of the receptors is a woman aged 40 to 50 with Graves' ophthalmopathy.

CDR3 sequence: CASSPTAGEETQYF. DNA of the CDR3: TGTGCCAGCTCACCAACAGCGGGAGAAGAGACCCAGTACTTC. The V call is TRBV18, the J call TRBJ2-5; 8 bases are shared with TRBD2. CDR1 and CDR2 (germline): KGHSH, LQKENI. The CDR3 totals 14 residues. V dropped 2 bases and J dropped 3; count of bases not matched to a gene: 2. Full variable domain (remainder filled in from reference TRBV18 and TRBJ2-5): NAGVMQNPRHLVRRRGQEARLRCSPMKGHSHVYWYRQLPEEGLKFMVYLQKENIIDESGMPKERFSAEFPKEGPSILRIQQVVRGDSAAYFCASSPTAGEETQYFGPGTRLLVL.

This clonotype was detected ten times or more. The V gene is TRBV7-9, the J gene TRBJ2-4, with D perhaps TRBD2 (6 bases). The germline gives CDR1 SEHNR, CDR2 FQNEAQ (reference sequence). Trimming stripped 1 base from V and 1 base from J, with 14 bases between. This CDR3 comprises 17 residues. The CDR3 nucleotides are TGTGCCAGCAGCTTAGTTGGGATAGCGGCTGCCAAAAACATTCAGTACTTC. This codes for CASSLVGIAAAKNIQYF.

The chain links TRBV6-2 or TRBV6-3 to TRBJ2-7; TRBD2 matches at 13 bases. V shed 4 bases and J 9 bases; nucleotides not matched to a gene: 9. This CDR3 has 15 residues. Germline CDR1 is MNHEY and CDR2 is SVGEGT. Here the CDR3 DNA reads TGTGCCAGCAGTTCGCCGGGACTAGCGGGACTGGGGCAGTACTTC. This encodes CASSSPGLAGLGQYF.

This chain links TRBV2 with TRBJ2-5; 13 nucleotides line up with TRBD2. The CDR3 runs 19 residues. Germline V gives CDR1 SNHLY, CDR2 FYNNEI. The ends lost 4 bases at V and 1 base at J; junction bases unmatched: 12. The CDR3 is CASSVGRTSGSGPQETQYF. The CDR3 nucleotides read TGTGCCAGCAGTGTTGGAAGGACTAGCGGGAGTGGTCCCCAAGAGACCCAGTACTTC.

This clonotype was found many times. The chain carries TRBV12-3 or TRBV12-4 and TRBJ2-2; D is perhaps TRBD1 (5 bases). This CDR3 contains 14 residues. The germline V and J ends were trimmed by 3 bases and 7 bases, with 12 bases remaining between them. This CDR3 reads CASSFSQGGGELFF. The CDR3 coding sequence is TGTGCCAGCAGTTTTTCTCAGGGCGGCGGGGAGCTGTTTTTT.

This clonotype was seen repeatedly, ten times or more. The gene calls are TRBV5-1 and TRBJ1-2; no reliable D call. This CDR3 has 15 residues. CDR1 and CDR2 from the germline V gene are SGHRS and YFSETQ. V lost 1 base and J lost 0, with 10 bases in between. CDR3 sequence (DNA): TGCGCCAGCAGCTTGAATCGGGAAGCTAACTATGGCTACACCTTC. Its translation: CASSLNREANYGYTF.

This chain connects TRBV2 to TRBJ2-7, with 11 bases identical to TRBD1. The CDR3 runs to 15 residues. CDR1 is SNHLY, CDR2 FYNNEI, per germline. Losses at the gene ends were 5 bases for V and 5 bases for J; bases not matched to a gene: 8. CDR3 coding DNA: TGTGCCAGCAGTCCCCGGGACAGGGGGATCCACGAGCAGTACTTC. As protein: CASSPRDRGIHEQYF.

This clonotype appeared many times. This sequence joins TRBV12-3 or TRBV12-4 and TRBJ1-2, with no clear D. The CDR3 is 15 residues long. Trimming removed 4 bases at V and 4 bases at J, with 16 bases between. This CDR3 is CASSWAGSVFYGYTF. In DNA, the CDR3 is TGTGCCAGCAGTTGGGCAGGCTCTGTTTTCTATGGCTACACCTTC.

This clonotype was seen at least ten times. The chain employs TRBV28 and TRBJ2-5, with D perhaps matching TRBD2 (5 bases). V gave up 6 bases and J gave up 4 bases, with 18 bases separating them. Germline V gives CDR1 MDHEN, CDR2 SYDVKM. The CDR3 is 15 residues long. The CDR3 loop reads CASSPGSAPGETQYF. The CDR3 coding sequence is TGTGCCAGCAGCCCGGGGTCGGCCCCAGGAGAGACCCAGTACTTC.

At least ten counts were recorded for this clonotype. CDR3 residues: CASSRGAVDNQPQHF. The DNA for the CDR3 is TGTGCCAGCAGCCGGGGGGCGGTTGACAATCAGCCCCAGCATTTT. The V gene is TRBV6-2 or TRBV6-3, the J gene TRBJ1-5; D might be TRBD1 (6 bases). The CDR3 runs 15 residues. The V gene lost 6 bases and the J gene lost 3 bases, with 15 bases spanning the gap. Germline V CDR1 and CDR2: MNHEY, SVGEGT.

This clonotype occurred many times. The chain has TRBV24-1 and TRBJ1-5; the D is unclear. Trimming removed 4 bases at V and 4 bases at J, with 10 bases between. The CDR3 length is 14 residues. Germline V gene lookup returns CDR1 KGHDR and CDR2 SFDVKD. CDR3 coding DNA: TGTGCCACCAGTGAGTCTGACCTTAATCAGCCCCAGCATTTT. Amino acids: CATSESDLNQPQHF.

This clonotype has at least ten counts. The gene calls are TRBV27 and TRBJ2-7; D is ambiguous. V was clipped by 6 bases and J by 0 bases, with 15 bases between them. Germline lookup yields CDR1 MNHEY and CDR2 SMNVEV (reference sequence). The CDR3 loop spans 15 amino acids. The DNA for the CDR3 is TGTGCCAGCAGACAAACCCCCAGGAGCTCCTACGAGCAGTACTTC. Translation: CASRQTPRSSYEQYF.